Listed here are 18 T cell receptor beta chains from one sample, sequenced in a study of CD8+CD57+ T cells in acquired aplastic anemia. For CDR3 and TCR beta VDJ profiling, genomic DNA was the template used. One entry per CDR3 protein results from TCRdb running MiXCR on the reads. Of about 48,000 distinct CDR3 sequences in the sample, 70% to 80% were seen once. The source material was sorted CD4+, CD8+, or CD8+CD57+ T cells (not recorded which) from PBMCs. The receptors were gathered from a human donor in good health, serving as a control.

The chain combines TRBV25-1 with TRBJ1-2; D might be TRBD1 (6 bases). This CDR3 contains 13 residues. The germline gives CDR1 MGHDK, CDR2 SYGVNS. V lost 7 bases to trimming and J lost 2 bases, with 11 bases between them. The CDR3 DNA reads TGTGCCAGCACCAAGGGGGTGAACTATGGCTACACCTTC. Its protein product is CASTKGVNYGYTF.

V usage is TRBV15 and J usage is TRBJ2-7; 9 positions agree with TRBD1. The trim removed 1 base at V and 5 bases at J, leaving 3 bases unmatched. The CDR3 spans 14 residues. Germline CDR1 is LNHNV and CDR2 is YYDKDF (reference sequence). Written as DNA, the CDR3 is TGTGCCACCAGCAGAGGGACAGGGGACAACGAGCAGTACTTC. Translation: CATSRGTGDNEQYF.

This clonotype was recorded only once. The chain joins TRBV19 to TRBJ1-6; the D gene is possibly TRBD1 (5 bases). The CDR3 runs to 14 residues. Per germline, CDR1 LNHDA and CDR2 SQIVND (reference sequence). The ends were cut back, 7 bases at V and 9 bases at J, with 16 bases in the middle. The chain's CDR3 is CASTGDLWLSPLHF. The CDR3 DNA sequence: TGTGCCAGTACCGGGGACTTGTGGCTTTCACCCCTCCACTTT.

This chain links TRBV2 with TRBJ1-6, with TRBD1 as a possible D gene (6 bases). Trimming removed 7 bases from V and 7 bases from J, with 8 bases in between. The CDR3 is 12 amino acids. Germline CDR1 is SNHLY and CDR2 is FYNNEI. In DNA form, the CDR3 reads TGTGCCAGCAAAGGGGGGAATTCACCCCTCCACTTT. This translates into CASKGGNSPLHF.

This clonotype was seen only a few times. CDR3 nucleotides: TGTGCCAGCAGCTTAAGCCAGGGGTACGAGCAGTACTTC. Its translation: CASSLSQGYEQYF. The gene calls are TRBV7-2 and TRBJ2-7; TRBD1 might be the D (6 bases). Between the trimmed V and J ends, which lost 2 bases and 4 bases, there was a span of 9 bases. The germline CDR1 and CDR2 sequences are SGHTA and FQGNSA. The CDR3 sequence is 13 residues long.

The chain combines TRBV15 with TRBJ2-1; 14 bases are a match to TRBD2. V trimming: 1 base; J trimming: 8 bases; junction bases outside the gene matches: 4. This CDR3 has 16 residues. Germline V CDR1 and CDR2: LNHNV, YYDKDF (reference sequence). The CDR3 is CATSRAGLAGVYEQFF. As DNA, the CDR3 is TGTGCCACCAGCAGAGCGGGACTAGCGGGAGTTTATGAGCAGTTCTTC.

CDR3 in amino acids: CASRTGQDTGELFF. The CDR3, as DNA: TGTGCCAGCAGAACAGGACAGGACACCGGGGAGCTGTTTTTT. The V call is TRBV6-1, the J call TRBJ2-2; TRBD1 agrees at 7 bases. CDR1 and CDR2 (germline): MNHNS, SASEGT. The CDR3 is 14 residues long. V was pared by 6 bases and J by 3 bases, with 4 bases of the junction left unmatched.

CDR3 sequence: CIVGTDTQYF. In DNA form, the CDR3 reads TGCATAGTGGGAACAGATACGCAGTATTTT. The chain couples TRBV29-1 to TRBJ2-3; D is ambiguous. This CDR3 has 10 residues. Germline lookup yields CDR1 SQVTM and CDR2 ANQGSEA.

In its sample, this clonotype was seen once. The chain combines TRBV20-1 with TRBJ2-7, with 7 bases fitting TRBD1. The CDR3 extends over 12 amino acids. In germline, CDR1 is DFQATT, CDR2 SNEGSKA (reference sequence). The CDR3 nucleotides are TGCGGTCTCCCAAGACACAGGGGCGAGCAGTACTTC. Its translation: CGLPRHRGEQYF.

This clonotype was observed once. Written as DNA, the CDR3 is TGTGCCAGTAGTACCTGGGACTGGAGTGGAGGGACCCAGTACTTC. It encodes CASSTWDWSGGTQYF. This chain links TRBV19 with TRBJ2-5; maybe TRBD2 (6 bases). CDR1 and CDR2 from the germline V gene are LNHDA and SQIVND (reference sequence). The CDR3 contains 15 residues. V was pared by 4 bases and J by 7 bases, with 19 bases between. Full variable domain (remainder filled in from reference TRBV19 and TRBJ2-5): DGGITQSPKYLFRKEGQNVTLSCEQNLNHDAMYWYRQDPGQGLRLIYYSQIVNDFQKGDIAEGYSVSREKKESFPLTVTSAQKNPTAFYLCASSTWDWSGGTQYFGPGTRLLVL.

The chain uses TRBV20-1 and TRBJ2-5; 8 nucleotides align to TRBD2. The CDR3 extends over 15 amino acids. The germline gives CDR1 DFQATT, CDR2 SNEGSKA (reference sequence). V was clipped by 3 bases and J by 0 bases; unmatched bases: 6. CDR3 amino acids: CSARPSGRYQETQYF. CDR3 in DNA: TGCAGTGCTAGGCCTAGCGGGCGGTACCAAGAGACCCAGTACTTC.

The chain uses TRBV7-9 and TRBJ2-7; D remains unclear. The germline V and J ends were trimmed by 2 bases and 4 bases, with 3 bases remaining between them. The CDR3 is 11 amino acids. Germline lookup yields CDR1 SEHNR and CDR2 FQNEAQ (reference sequence). The CDR3 DNA reads TGTGCCAGCAGCTTATTTTACGAGCAGTACTTC. Amino acids: CASSLFYEQYF.

The V gene is TRBV19, the J gene TRBJ1-2; maybe TRBD1 (6 bases). CDR1 is LNHDA, CDR2 SQIVND, per germline (reference sequence). The CDR3 is 14 amino acids. Trimming shortened V by 6 bases and J by 4 bases, and 15 bases separated the two germline ends. CDR3 region: CASSRTARGYGYTF. The CDR3 nucleotides read TGTGCCAGTAGCCGGACAGCACGGGGCTATGGCTACACCTTC.

This chain links TRBV2 with TRBJ2-7, with D perhaps matching TRBD2 (5 bases). This CDR3 has 15 amino acids. In germline, CDR1 is SNHLY, CDR2 FYNNEI. V lost 6 bases, J lost 6 bases, and 21 bases lay in between. The CDR3 sequence is CASSKRGYIGGEQYF. As DNA, the CDR3 is TGTGCCAGCAGCAAGAGAGGGTATATCGGTGGCGAGCAGTACTTC.

The chain uses TRBV29-1 and TRBJ2-3; no firm D call. Trimming shortened V by 7 bases and J by 6 bases, and 11 bases separated the two germline ends. This CDR3 has 11 residues. CDR1 is SQVTM, CDR2 ANQGSEA, per germline. Here the CDR3 DNA reads TGCAGCGCCGGTTTGGTCGATACGCAGTATTTT. Translation gives CSAGLVDTQYF.

This chain uses TRBV29-1 with TRBJ1-5; 8 positions agree with TRBD1. The CDR3 is 14 residues long. Germline CDR1 reads SQVTM; CDR2 reads ANQGSEA. V was pared by 6 bases and J by 3 bases, with 7 bases of the junction left unmatched. The chain's CDR3 is CSVGTGANNQPQHF. The CDR3, as DNA: TGCAGCGTGGGGACAGGCGCCAACAATCAGCCCCAGCATTTT.

In its sample, this clonotype was seen many times. The gene calls are TRBV5-4 and TRBJ1-2, with 8 nucleotides matching TRBD1. The V gene's germline CDR1 is SGHNT and CDR2 YYREEE (reference sequence). The CDR3 contains 14 residues. After removal of 2 bases from V and 3 bases from J, the junction contained 3 bases not matched to a gene. CDR3 residues: CASSLTTGDYGYTF. The CDR3 region has the DNA TGTGCCAGCAGCTTAACGACAGGGGACTATGGCTACACCTTC.

CDR3 residues: CASSPRDMAEAFF. CDR3 sequence (DNA): TGTGCCAGCAGCCCAAGGGACATGGCTGAAGCTTTCTTT. V and J are TRBV7-9 and TRBJ1-1; D might be TRBD1 (6 bases). Trimming pared 5 bases from V and 6 bases from J, leaving 13 bases between. The CDR3 spans 13 residues. From germline, CDR1 is SEHNR and CDR2 FQNEAQ (reference sequence).